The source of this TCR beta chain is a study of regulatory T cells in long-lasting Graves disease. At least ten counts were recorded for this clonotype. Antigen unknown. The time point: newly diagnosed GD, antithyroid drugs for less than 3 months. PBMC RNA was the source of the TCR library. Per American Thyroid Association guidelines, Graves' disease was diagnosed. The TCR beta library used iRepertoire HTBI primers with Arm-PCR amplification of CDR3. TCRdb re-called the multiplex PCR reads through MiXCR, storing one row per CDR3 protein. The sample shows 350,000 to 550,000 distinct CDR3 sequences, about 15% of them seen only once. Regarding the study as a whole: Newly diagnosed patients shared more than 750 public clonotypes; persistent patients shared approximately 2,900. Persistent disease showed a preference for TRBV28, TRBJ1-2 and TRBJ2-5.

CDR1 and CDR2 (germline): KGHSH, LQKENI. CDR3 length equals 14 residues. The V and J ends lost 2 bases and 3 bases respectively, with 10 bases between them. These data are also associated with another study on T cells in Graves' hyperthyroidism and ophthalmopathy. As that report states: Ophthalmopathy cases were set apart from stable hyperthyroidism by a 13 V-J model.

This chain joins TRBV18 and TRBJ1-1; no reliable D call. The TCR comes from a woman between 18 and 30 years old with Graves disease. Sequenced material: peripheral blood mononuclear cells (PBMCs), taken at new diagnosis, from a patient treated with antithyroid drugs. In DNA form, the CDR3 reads TGTGCCAGCTCACCAAGGGTTCGGGACACTGAAGCTTTCTTT. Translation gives CASSPRVRDTEAFF.